The next 13 T cell receptor beta chains were all read from a single sample in a study of CD8+CD57+ T cells in acquired aplastic anemia. Genomic DNA, serving as template, underwent TCR beta VDJ and CDR3 profiling. One entry per CDR3 protein results from TCRdb running MiXCR on the reads. The sample has 150,000 to 200,000 distinct CDR3 sequences, around 48% seen once. Patients chosen for sequencing had CD8+CD57+ cells that had expanded, as shown by flow cytometry. Sequencing used sorted CD4+, CD8+, or CD8+CD57+ T cells (not recorded which) from PBMCs. These receptors came from a human donor with aplastic anemia.

This clonotype was counted ten times or more. The chain carries TRBV7-3 and TRBJ1-1; 8 bases are shared with TRBD1. V shed 6 bases, J shed 1 base, and the junction held 4 bases outside the gene matches. The length of the CDR3 is 14 residues. The germline V gene encodes CDR1 SGHTA and CDR2 FQGTGA. The DNA for the CDR3 is TGTGCCAGCAGACAGGGGGTAGGGAACACTGAAGCTTTCTTT. It yields the protein CASRQGVGNTEAFF.

There are many counts of this clonotype. The chain joins TRBV12-3 or TRBV12-4 to TRBJ1-1; D ambiguous. Trimming left V 1 base short and J 3 bases short, with 3 bases between. The CDR3 is 12 amino acids. The CDR3 here is CASSLGYTEAFF. The CDR3 DNA sequence: TGTGCCAGCAGTTTAGGGTACACTGAAGCTTTCTTT.

In this sample, this clonotype turned up many times. The rearrangement uses TRBV5-1 and TRBJ2-1; TRBD2 might be the D (6 bases). The V end lost 0 bases, the J end lost 6 bases, and 16 bases lay between the germline ends. The CDR3 sequence is 16 residues long. Germline values: CDR1 SGHRS, CDR2 YFSETQ. Written as DNA, the CDR3 is TGCGCCAGCAGCTTGGAGTTTGTGGTGGGGGGCAATGAGCAGTTCTTC. Translation gives CASSLEFVVGGNEQFF.

This clonotype was seen more than once but under ten times. This rearrangement joins TRBV29-1 to TRBJ1-3, with D uncertain. The V gene lost 7 bases and the J gene lost 3 bases, with 7 bases spanning the gap. The V gene's germline CDR1 is SQVTM and CDR2 ANQGSEA. This CDR3 comprises 11 residues. CDR3 residues: CSGEVGNTIYF. The CDR3 DNA is TGCAGCGGGGAGGTTGGAAACACCATATATTTT.

As DNA, the CDR3 is TGCAGTGCTAGTTTTGGGAACACCGGGGAGCTGTTTTTT. It codes for CSASFGNTGELFF. The chain employs TRBV20-1 and TRBJ2-2, with D unresolved. V lost 3 bases and J 1 base, leaving 6 bases between the germline ends. CDR1 DFQATT and CDR2 SNEGSKA come from the germline V gene (reference sequence). The length of the CDR3 is 13 residues.

A note on this clonotype: This CDR3 is missing its conserved last phenylalanine or tryptophan, likely due to a read error. The genes are TRBV7-3 and TRBJ2-7; no reliable D call. Per germline, CDR1 SGHTA and CDR2 FQGTGA. The germline V and J ends were trimmed by 3 bases and 0 bases, with 6 bases remaining between them. This CDR3 is built from 13 residues. The CDR3 nucleotides are TGTGCCAGCAGCTTGTCTAGCTCCTACGAGCAGTACCTC. Translation gives CASSLSSSYEQYL.

V gene TRBV7-2 combines with J gene TRBJ2-5; 10 bases line up with TRBD2. J lost 5 bases, V lost 1 base, and 7 bases had no gene match. CDR3 size: 16 residues. CDR1 and CDR2 (germline): SGHTA, FQGNSA. Written as DNA, the CDR3 is TGTGCCAGCAGCTTAGAAAGCGGGAGGGGGTCGGAGACCCAGTACTTC. Translation: CASSLESGRGSETQYF.

This clonotype was picked up many times. The V and J genes are TRBV11-3 and TRBJ2-1; 9 bases align to TRBD1. The germline gives CDR1 SGHNT, CDR2 YENEEA. V gave up 5 bases and J gave up 8 bases; unmatched junction bases: 7. The CDR3 is made up of 14 amino acids. This CDR3 reads CASSPRQGVDEQFF. Written as DNA, the CDR3 is TGTGCCAGCAGCCCCAGACAGGGGGTAGATGAGCAGTTCTTC.

The sample holds many counts of this clonotype. The chain combines TRBV7-3 with TRBJ2-1, with 8 bases aligning to TRBD1. The CDR3 covers 16 residues. Germline V gene lookup returns CDR1 SGHTA and CDR2 FQGTGA. V lost 5 bases and J lost 0; bases outside the gene matches: 6. Here the CDR3 reads CASSPGGSSSYNEQFF. The CDR3 bases are TGTGCCAGCAGCCCAGGGGGCAGCAGCTCCTACAATGAGCAGTTCTTC.

There are a few counts of this clonotype. The rearrangement uses TRBV5-6 and TRBJ2-5; D is perhaps TRBD2 (5 bases). Trimming stripped 7 bases from V and 2 bases from J, with 12 bases between. The CDR3 has 13 residues. Looked up from germline, CDR1 is SGHDT and CDR2 is YYEEEE. DNA for the CDR3: TGTGCCAGCTCTGGGAGTGATCAAGAGACCCAGTACTTC. This codes for CASSGSDQETQYF. Using reference TRBV5-6 and TRBJ2-5 for the parts outside the CDR3, the full variable domain is DAGVTQSPTHLIKTRGQQVTLRCSPKSGHDTVSWYQQALGQGPQFIFQYYEEEERQRGNFPDRFSGHQFPNYSSELNVNALLLGDSALYLCASSGSDQETQYFGPGTRLLVL.

The V gene is TRBV2, the J gene TRBJ2-3; unclear D gene. The CDR3 is made up of 14 amino acids. CDR1 is SNHLY, CDR2 FYNNEI, per germline. Trimming removed 11 bases at V and 0 bases at J, with 15 bases between. The CDR3 here is CAHRARMSTDTQYF. The CDR3 DNA follows: TGTGCCCACAGAGCACGTATGAGCACAGATACGCAGTATTTT.

J is TRBJ2-5 and V is TRBV4-1; a weak D match, TRBD1 (6 bases). The V gene's germline CDR1 is MGHRA and CDR2 YSYEKL. There are 16 residues in the CDR3. V was trimmed by 0 bases and J by 2 bases, leaving 13 bases between them. CDR3 DNA sequence: TGCGCCAGCAGCCAAGAGTCAGGGGCTTTACAAGAGACCCAGTACTTC. Translation: CASSQESGALQETQYF.

The rearrangement joins TRBV5-6 to TRBJ2-5; 7 bases are a match to TRBD1. The CDR3 length is 14 residues. The J segment lost 2 bases and the V segment lost 4 bases, leaving 5 bases of the junction unmatched. Looked up from germline, CDR1 is SGHDT and CDR2 is YYEEEE. CDR3 loop: CASSVLGQQETQYF. The DNA for the CDR3 is TGTGCCAGCAGCGTGTTGGGACAGCAAGAGACCCAGTACTTC.